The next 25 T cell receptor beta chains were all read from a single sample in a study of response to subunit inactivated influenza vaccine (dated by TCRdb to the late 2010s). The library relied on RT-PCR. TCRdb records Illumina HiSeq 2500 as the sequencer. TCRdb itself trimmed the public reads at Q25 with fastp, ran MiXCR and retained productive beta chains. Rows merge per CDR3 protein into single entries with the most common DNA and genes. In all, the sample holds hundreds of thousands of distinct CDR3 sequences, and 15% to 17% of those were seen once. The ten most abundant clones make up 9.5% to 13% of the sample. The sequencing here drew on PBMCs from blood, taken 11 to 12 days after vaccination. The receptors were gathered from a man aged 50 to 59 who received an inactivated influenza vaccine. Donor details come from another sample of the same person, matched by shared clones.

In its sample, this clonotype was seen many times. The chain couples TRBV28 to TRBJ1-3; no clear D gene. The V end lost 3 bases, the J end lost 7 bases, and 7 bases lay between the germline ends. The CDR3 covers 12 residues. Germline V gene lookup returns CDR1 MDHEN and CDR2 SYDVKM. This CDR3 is CASSLVGNTIYF. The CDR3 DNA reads TGTGCCAGCAGTTTGGTGGGGAACACCATATATTTT.

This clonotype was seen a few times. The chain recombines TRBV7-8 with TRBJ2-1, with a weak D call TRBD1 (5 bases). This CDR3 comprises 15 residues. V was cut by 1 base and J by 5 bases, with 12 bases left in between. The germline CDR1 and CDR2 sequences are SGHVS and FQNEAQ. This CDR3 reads CASSLGQGPNNEQFF. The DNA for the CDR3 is TGTGCCAGCAGCTTAGGCCAGGGCCCCAACAATGAGCAGTTCTTC. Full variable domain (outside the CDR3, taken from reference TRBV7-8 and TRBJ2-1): GAGVSQSPRYKVAKRGQDVALRCDPISGHVSLFWYQQALGQGPEFLTYFQNEAQLDKSGLPSDRFFAERPEGSVSTLKIQRTQQEDSAVYLCASSLGQGPNNEQFFGPGTRLTVL.

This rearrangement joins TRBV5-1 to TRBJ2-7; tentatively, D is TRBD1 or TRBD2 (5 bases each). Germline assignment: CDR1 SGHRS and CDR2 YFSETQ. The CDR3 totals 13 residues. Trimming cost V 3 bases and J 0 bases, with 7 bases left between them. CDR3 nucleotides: TGCGCCAGCAGCTGGGACCCCTCCTACGAGCAGTACTTC. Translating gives CASSWDPSYEQYF.

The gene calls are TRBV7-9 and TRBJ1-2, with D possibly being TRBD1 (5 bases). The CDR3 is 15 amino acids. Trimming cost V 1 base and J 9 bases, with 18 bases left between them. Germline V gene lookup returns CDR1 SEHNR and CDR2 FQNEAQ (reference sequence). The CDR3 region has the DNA TGTGCCAGCAGCTTAGGAGGTGGGGACCCTTCGAGCTACACCTTC. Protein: CASSLGGGDPSSYTF.

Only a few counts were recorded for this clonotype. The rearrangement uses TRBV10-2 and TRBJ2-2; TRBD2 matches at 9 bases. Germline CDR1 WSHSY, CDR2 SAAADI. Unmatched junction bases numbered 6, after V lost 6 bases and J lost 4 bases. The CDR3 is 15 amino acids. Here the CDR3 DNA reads TGCGCCAGCAGGAGACTAGCGGAGGCCACCGGGGAGCTGTTTTTT. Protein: CASRRLAEATGELFF.

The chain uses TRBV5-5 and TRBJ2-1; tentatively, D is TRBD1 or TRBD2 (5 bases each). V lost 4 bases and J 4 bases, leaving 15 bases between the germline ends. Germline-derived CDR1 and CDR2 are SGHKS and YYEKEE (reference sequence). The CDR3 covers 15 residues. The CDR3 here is CASSSRDGRYNEQFF. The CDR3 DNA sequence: TGTGCCAGCAGCAGCCGGGACGGAAGATACAATGAGCAGTTCTTC.

This CDR3 is CASSYSGRVFEQFF. The CDR3, as DNA: TGTGCCAGCAGTTACTCGGGCAGGGTGTTTGAGCAGTTCTTC. The chain carries TRBV6-2 or TRBV6-3 and TRBJ2-1, with D perhaps TRBD1 (5 bases). V was shortened by 0 bases and J by 9 bases, with 12 bases between the two germline ends. The CDR3 has 14 residues. Germline V gene lookup returns CDR1 MNHEY and CDR2 SVGEGT.

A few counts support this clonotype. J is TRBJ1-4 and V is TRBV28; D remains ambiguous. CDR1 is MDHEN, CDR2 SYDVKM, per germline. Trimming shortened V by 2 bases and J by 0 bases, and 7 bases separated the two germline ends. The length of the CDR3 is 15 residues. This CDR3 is CASSLNYPTNEKLFF. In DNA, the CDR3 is TGTGCCAGCAGTTTAAACTACCCAACTAATGAAAAACTGTTTTTT.

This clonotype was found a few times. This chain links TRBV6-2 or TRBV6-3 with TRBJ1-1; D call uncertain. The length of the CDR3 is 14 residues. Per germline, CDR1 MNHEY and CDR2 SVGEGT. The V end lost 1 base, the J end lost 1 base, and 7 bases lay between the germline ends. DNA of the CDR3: TGTGCCAGCAGTTACTTGTTGGGGAACACTGAAGCTTTCTTT. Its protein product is CASSYLLGNTEAFF.

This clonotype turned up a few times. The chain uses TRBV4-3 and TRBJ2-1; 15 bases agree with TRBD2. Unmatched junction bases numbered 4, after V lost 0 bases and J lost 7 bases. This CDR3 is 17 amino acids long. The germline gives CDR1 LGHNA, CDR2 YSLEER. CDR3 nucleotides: TGCGCCAGCAGCCAAGATTACGGACTAGCGGGAGGGAATGAGCAGTTCTTC. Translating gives CASSQDYGLAGGNEQFF.

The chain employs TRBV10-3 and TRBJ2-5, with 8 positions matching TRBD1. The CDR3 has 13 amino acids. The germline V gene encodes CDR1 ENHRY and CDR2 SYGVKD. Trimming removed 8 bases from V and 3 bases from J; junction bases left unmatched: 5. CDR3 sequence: CAIGLTGEETQYF. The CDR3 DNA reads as TGTGCCATCGGGTTGACAGGGGAAGAGACCCAGTACTTC.

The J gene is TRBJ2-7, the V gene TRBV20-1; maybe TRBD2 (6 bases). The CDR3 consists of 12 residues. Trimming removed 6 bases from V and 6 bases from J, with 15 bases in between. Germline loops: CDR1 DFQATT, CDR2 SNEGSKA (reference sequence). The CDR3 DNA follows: TGCAGTGCGGCGGGGTTGCTCCCCGAGCAGTACTTC. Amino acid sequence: CSAAGLLPEQYF.

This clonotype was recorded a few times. CDR3 nucleotide sequence: TGCGCCAGCAGCTCCGCTGCGGGGAGCAGCTACGAGCAGTACTTC. Its protein is CASSSAAGSSYEQYF. V gene TRBV5-1 combines with J gene TRBJ2-7, with D possibly TRBD2 on 6 matching bases. V was clipped by 3 bases and J by 3 bases, with 16 bases between them. This CDR3 is built from 15 residues. CDR1 and CDR2 (germline): SGHRS, YFSETQ.

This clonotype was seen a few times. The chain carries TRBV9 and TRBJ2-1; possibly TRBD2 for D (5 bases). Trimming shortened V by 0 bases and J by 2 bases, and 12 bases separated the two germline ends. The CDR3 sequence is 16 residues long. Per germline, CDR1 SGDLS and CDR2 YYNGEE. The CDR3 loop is CASSVALSGAYNEQFF. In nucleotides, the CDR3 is TGTGCCAGCAGCGTAGCCTTGAGCGGAGCCTACAATGAGCAGTTCTTC.

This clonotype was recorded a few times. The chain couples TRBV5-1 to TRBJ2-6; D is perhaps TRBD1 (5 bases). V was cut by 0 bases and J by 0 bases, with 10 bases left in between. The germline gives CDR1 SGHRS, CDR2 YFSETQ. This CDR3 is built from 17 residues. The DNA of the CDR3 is TGCGCCAGCAGCTTGGCGGACACTCACTCTGGGGCCAACGTCCTGACTTTC. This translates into CASSLADTHSGANVLTF.

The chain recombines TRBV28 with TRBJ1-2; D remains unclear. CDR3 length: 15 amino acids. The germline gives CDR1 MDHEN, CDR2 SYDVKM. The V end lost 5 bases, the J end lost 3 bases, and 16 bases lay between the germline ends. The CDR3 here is CASSRPGSLDYGYTF. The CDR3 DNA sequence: TGTGCCAGCAGTCGACCCGGGTCCCTGGACTATGGCTACACCTTC.

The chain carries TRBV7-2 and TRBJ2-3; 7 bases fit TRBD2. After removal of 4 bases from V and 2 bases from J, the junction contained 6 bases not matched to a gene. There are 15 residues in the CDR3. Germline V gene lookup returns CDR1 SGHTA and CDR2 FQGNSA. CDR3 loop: CASSSGGLNTDTQYF. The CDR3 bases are TGTGCCAGCAGCTCGGGGGGACTGAACACAGATACGCAGTATTTT.

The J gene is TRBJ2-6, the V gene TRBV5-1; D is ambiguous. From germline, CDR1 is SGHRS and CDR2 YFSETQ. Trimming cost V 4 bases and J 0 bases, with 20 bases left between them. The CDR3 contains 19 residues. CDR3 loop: CASSHYPSPRASGANVLTF. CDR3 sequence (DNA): TGCGCCAGCAGCCACTACCCCAGCCCCCGCGCCTCTGGGGCCAACGTCCTGACTTTC. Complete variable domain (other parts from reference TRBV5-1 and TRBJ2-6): KAGVTQTPRYLIKTRGQQVTLSCSPISGHRSVSWYQQTPGQGLQFLFEYFSETQRNKGNFPGRFSGRQFSNSRSEMNVSTLELGDSALYLCASSHYPSPRASGANVLTFGAGSRLTVL.

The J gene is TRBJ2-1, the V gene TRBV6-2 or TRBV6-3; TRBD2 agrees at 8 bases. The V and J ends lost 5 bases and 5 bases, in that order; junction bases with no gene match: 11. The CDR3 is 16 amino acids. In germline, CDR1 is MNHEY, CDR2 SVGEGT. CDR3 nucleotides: TGTGCCAGCAGTAACCCGACTAGCGCCAGTAACAATGAGCAGTTCTTC. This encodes CASSNPTSASNNEQFF.

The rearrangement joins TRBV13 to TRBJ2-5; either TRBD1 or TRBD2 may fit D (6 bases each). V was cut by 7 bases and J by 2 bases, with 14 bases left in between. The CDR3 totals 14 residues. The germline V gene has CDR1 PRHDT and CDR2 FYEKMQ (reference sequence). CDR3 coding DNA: TGTGCCAGCACGCCTGGGGGGCTGCAAGAGACCCAGTACTTC. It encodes CASTPGGLQETQYF.

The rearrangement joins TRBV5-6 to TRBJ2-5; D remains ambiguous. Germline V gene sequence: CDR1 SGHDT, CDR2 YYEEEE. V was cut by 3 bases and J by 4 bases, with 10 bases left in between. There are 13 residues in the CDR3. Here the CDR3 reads CASSSRVRETQYF. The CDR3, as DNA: TGTGCCAGCAGCTCTCGAGTAAGAGAGACCCAGTACTTC.

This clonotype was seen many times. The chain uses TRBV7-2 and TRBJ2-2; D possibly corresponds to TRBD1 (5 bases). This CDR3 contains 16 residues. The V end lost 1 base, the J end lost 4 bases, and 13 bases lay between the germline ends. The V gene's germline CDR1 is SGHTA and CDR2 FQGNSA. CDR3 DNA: TGTGCCAGCAGCTTAGAGGGGTTCCTGGGCACCGGGGAGCTGTTTTTT. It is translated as CASSLEGFLGTGELFF.

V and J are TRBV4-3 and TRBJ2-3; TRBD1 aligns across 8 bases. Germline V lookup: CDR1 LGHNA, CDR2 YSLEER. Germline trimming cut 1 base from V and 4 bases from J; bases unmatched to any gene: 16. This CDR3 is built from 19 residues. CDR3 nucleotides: TGCGCCAGCAGCCAAGTTCCGGTTGTCACGGACAGGGTGGCAGATACGCAGTATTTT. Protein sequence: CASSQVPVVTDRVADTQYF.

CDR3 coding DNA: TGTGCCAGCAGCAAAGGGACTCATCGGGATCAGCCCCAGCATTTT. It specifies CASSKGTHRDQPQHF. The chain uses TRBV21-1 and TRBJ1-5. TRBV21-1 constitutes a pseudogene. The CDR3 spans 15 residues.

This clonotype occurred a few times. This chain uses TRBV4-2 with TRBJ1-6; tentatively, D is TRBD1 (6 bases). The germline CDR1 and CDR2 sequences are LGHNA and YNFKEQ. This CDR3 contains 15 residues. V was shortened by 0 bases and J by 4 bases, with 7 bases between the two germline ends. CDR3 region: CASSQDQGYNSPLHF. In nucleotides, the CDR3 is TGTGCCAGCAGCCAAGACCAGGGGTATAATTCACCCCTCCACTTT.